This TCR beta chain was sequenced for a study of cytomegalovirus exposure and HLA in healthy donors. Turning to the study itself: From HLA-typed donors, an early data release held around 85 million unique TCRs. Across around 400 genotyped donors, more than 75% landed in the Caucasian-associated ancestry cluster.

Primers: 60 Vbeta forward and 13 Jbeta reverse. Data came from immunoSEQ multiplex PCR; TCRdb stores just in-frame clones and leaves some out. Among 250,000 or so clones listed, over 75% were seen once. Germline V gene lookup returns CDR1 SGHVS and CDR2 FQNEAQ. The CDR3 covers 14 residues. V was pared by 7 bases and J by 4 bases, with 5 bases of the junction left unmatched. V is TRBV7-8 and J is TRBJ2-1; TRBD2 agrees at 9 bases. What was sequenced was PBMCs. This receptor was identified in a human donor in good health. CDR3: CASMGGRGYNEQFF. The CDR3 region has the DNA TGTGCCAGCATGGGCGGGAGGGGTTACAATGAGCAGTTCTTC.